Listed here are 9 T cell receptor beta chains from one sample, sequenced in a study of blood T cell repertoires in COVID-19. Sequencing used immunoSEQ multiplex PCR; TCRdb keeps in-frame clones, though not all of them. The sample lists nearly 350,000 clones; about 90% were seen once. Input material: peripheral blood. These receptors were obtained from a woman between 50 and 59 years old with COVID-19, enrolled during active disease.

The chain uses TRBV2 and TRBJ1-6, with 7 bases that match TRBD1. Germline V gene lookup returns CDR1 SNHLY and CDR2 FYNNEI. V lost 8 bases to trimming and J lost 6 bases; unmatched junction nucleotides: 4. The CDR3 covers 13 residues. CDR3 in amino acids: CASRGTVNSPLHF. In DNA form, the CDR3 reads TGTGCCAGCCGGGGGACAGTTAATTCACCCCTCCACTTT.

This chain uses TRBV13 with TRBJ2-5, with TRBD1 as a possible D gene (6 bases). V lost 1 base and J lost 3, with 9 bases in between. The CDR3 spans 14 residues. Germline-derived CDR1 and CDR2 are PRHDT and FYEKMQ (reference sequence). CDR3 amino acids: CASSLARGEETQYF. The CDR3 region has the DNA TGTGCCAGCAGCTTAGCCAGGGGAGAAGAGACCCAGTACTTC.

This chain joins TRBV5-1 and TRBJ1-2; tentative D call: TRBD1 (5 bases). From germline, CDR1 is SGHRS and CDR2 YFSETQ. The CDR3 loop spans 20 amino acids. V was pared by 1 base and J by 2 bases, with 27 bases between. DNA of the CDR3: TGCGCCAGCAGCTTGCGGAGGAGGGAGAGTAATTCGGGGGAGAACTATGGCTACACCTTC. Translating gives CASSLRRRESNSGENYGYTF. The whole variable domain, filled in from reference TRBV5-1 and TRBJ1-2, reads KAGVTQTPRYLIKTRGQQVTLSCSPISGHRSVSWYQQTPGQGLQFLFEYFSETQRNKGNFPGRFSGRQFSNSRSEMNVSTLELGDSALYLCASSLRRRESNSGENYGYTFGSGTRLTVV.

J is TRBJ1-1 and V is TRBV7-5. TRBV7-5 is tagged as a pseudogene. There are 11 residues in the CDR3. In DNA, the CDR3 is TGTGCCAGAAGCTCCCCCCAGACCCCGGAGTTT. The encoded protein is CARSSPQTPEF.

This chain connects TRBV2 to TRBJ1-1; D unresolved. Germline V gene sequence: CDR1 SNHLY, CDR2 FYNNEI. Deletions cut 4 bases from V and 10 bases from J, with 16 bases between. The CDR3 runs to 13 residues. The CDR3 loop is CASSGEATMAAFF. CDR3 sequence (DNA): TGTGCCAGCAGTGGGGAGGCCACGATGGCAGCTTTCTTT. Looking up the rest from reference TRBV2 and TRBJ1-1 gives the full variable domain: EPEVTQTPSHQVTQMGQEVILRCVPISNHLYFYWYRQILGQKVEFLVSFYNNEISEKSEIFDDQFSVERPDGSNFTLKIRSTKLEDSAMYFCASSGEATMAAFFGQGTRLTVV.

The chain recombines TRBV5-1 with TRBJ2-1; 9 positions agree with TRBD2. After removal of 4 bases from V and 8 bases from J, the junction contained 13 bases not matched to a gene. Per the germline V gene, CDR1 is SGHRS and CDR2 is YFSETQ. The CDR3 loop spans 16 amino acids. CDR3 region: CASSPPSGRRGDEQFF. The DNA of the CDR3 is TGCGCCAGCAGCCCCCCAAGCGGGAGGCGCGGGGATGAGCAGTTCTTC.

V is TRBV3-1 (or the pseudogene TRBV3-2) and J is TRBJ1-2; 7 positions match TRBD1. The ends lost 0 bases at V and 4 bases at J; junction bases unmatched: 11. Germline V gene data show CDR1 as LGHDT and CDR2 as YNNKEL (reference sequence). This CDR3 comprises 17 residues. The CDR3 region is CASSQDTFRTGFYGYTF. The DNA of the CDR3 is TGTGCCAGCAGCCAAGATACGTTTAGGACAGGATTCTATGGCTACACCTTC.

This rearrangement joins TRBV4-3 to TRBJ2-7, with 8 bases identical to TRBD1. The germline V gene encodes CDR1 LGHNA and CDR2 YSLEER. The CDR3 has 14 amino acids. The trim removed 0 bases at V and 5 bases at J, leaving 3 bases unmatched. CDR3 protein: CASSQEAGGHEQYF. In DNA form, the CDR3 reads TGCGCCAGCAGCCAAGAAGCAGGGGGCCACGAGCAGTACTTC.

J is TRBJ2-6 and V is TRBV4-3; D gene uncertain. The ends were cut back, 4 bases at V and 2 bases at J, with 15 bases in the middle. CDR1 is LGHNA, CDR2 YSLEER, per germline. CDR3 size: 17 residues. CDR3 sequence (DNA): TGCGCCAGCAGCCGCCTCCACGGTAGAACTGGGGCCAACGTCCTGACTTTC. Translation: CASSRLHGRTGANVLTF.